A single sample is the source of the 25 T cell receptor beta chains below, sequenced in a study of cytotoxic CD8 clonotypes in ibrutinib-treated CLL. Libraries were prepared by immunoSEQ multiplex PCR; TCRdb keeps only in-frame clonotypes and omits some of them. Of 60,000 to 65,000 clones listed, 45% to 60% were seen once; the top ten hold roughly 14%. The sequencing used PBMCs, collected after 12 months of ibrutinib treatment. These receptors came from a human donor with chronic lymphocytic leukemia.

The gene calls are TRBV18 and TRBJ2-2; no clear D gene. Trimming took off 2 bases at V and 4 bases at J, with 8 bases between the two ends. The CDR3 loop spans 14 amino acids. Germline V gene sequence: CDR1 KGHSH, CDR2 LQKENI. The CDR3 sequence: CASSPLASTGELFF. The CDR3 DNA follows: TGTGCCAGCTCACCATTGGCTTCCACCGGGGAGCTGTTTTTT. The full variable domain, its missing parts supplied by reference TRBV18 and TRBJ2-2, is NAGVMQNPRHLVRRRGQEARLRCSPMKGHSHVYWYRQLPEEGLKFMVYLQKENIIDESGMPKERFSAEFPKEGPSILRIQQVVRGDSAAYFCASSPLASTGELFFGEGSRLTVL.

CDR3 nucleotide sequence: TGTGCCAGCAGTTTTTCGGACTCCTACGAGCAGTACTTC. Translating it yields CASSFSDSYEQYF. This chain uses TRBV27 with TRBJ2-7; D remains unclear. The V gene's germline CDR1 is MNHEY and CDR2 SMNVEV (reference sequence). Trimming left V 3 bases short and J 0 bases short, with 6 bases between. This CDR3 contains 13 residues.

The count of this clone is one. The CDR3 DNA sequence: TGTGCCAGCAGCACTCGGACAGGCATGAACACTGAAGCTTTCTTT. It translates to CASSTRTGMNTEAFF. The chain couples TRBV6-5 to TRBJ1-1; 7 bases agree with TRBD1. Trimming took 6 bases from V and 0 from J; bases not matched to a gene: 7. The CDR3 runs 15 residues. CDR1 and CDR2 (germline): MNHEY, SVGAGI.

The J gene is TRBJ2-1, the V gene TRBV2; 7 bases map to TRBD2. The CDR3 contains 15 residues. Losses at the gene ends were 9 bases for V and 6 bases for J; bases not matched to a gene: 14. Germline CDR1 SNHLY, CDR2 FYNNEI. The CDR3, as DNA: TGTGCCAGAATCCCCTTAGCGGGCAAGGGCAATGAGCAGTTCTTC. Translation gives CARIPLAGKGNEQFF.

CDR3 DNA sequence: TGTGCCAGCGACCTTTCAGGGGCTTCACCCCTCCACTTT. Amino acid sequence: CASDLSGASPLHF. The chain links TRBV2 to TRBJ1-6, with a weak D call TRBD1 (6 bases). The length of the CDR3 is 13 residues. Germline V gene data show CDR1 as SNHLY and CDR2 as FYNNEI. V was shortened by 8 bases and J by 9 bases, with 14 bases between the two germline ends.

This clone was seen more than once but under ten times. The chain is built from TRBV9 and TRBJ1-1; maybe TRBD1 (5 bases). Trimming removed 1 base at V and 0 bases at J, with 16 bases between. This CDR3 has 17 residues. CDR1 SGDLS and CDR2 YYNGEE come from the germline V gene. In nucleotides, the CDR3 is TGTGCCAGCAGCGTACTTGGTTCAGGGACTATGAACACTGAAGCTTTCTTT. Translating gives CASSVLGSGTMNTEAFF.

The rearrangement links TRBV5-1 to TRBJ2-3, with TRBD2 identical over 9 bases. The CDR3 length is 16 residues. Losses at the gene ends were 0 bases for V and 4 bases for J; bases not matched to a gene: 6. The germline V gene encodes CDR1 SGHRS and CDR2 YFSETQ. In DNA, the CDR3 is TGCGCCAGCAGCTTGGTTGCGGGAGGGACCGCAGATACGCAGTATTTT. The encoded protein is CASSLVAGGTADTQYF. Drawing the rest from reference TRBV5-1 and TRBJ2-3, the complete variable domain is KAGVTQTPRYLIKTRGQQVTLSCSPISGHRSVSWYQQTPGQGLQFLFEYFSETQRNKGNFPGRFSGRQFSNSRSEMNVSTLELGDSALYLCASSLVAGGTADTQYFGPGTRLTVL.

This clone has more than one count but fewer than ten. This chain links TRBV5-6 with TRBJ2-1; tentatively, D is TRBD1 (6 bases). Per the germline V gene, CDR1 is SGHDT and CDR2 is YYEEEE. V was cut by 2 bases and J by 7 bases, with 13 bases left in between. The CDR3 consists of 14 residues. In DNA, the CDR3 is TGTGCCAGCAGCTTTCAGGGGCTGGGGAATGAGCAGTTCTTC. It yields the protein CASSFQGLGNEQFF.

This chain joins TRBV5-1 and TRBJ2-3, with 7 positions matching TRBD2. The junction had 5 bases not matched to a gene; V was cut back by 1 base and J by 3 bases. Germline lookup yields CDR1 SGHRS and CDR2 YFSETQ. This CDR3 comprises 15 residues. As DNA, the CDR3 is TGCGCCAGCAGCTTGATAGGCGGGAGTACAGATACGCAGTATTTT. It yields the protein CASSLIGGSTDTQYF.

The CDR3: CASSEFNLASRADTQYF. The CDR3 DNA reads as TGTGCCAGCAGTGAATTTAATCTCGCTAGCAGGGCAGATACGCAGTATTTT. The chain links TRBV6-1 to TRBJ2-3; tentatively, D is TRBD1 or TRBD2 (5 bases each). Germline V gene lookup returns CDR1 MNHNS and CDR2 SASEGT. This CDR3 comprises 17 residues. With 2 bases removed from V and 4 bases from J, the gap between germline ends came to 19 bases.

Only one count was recorded for this clone. The chain recombines TRBV28 with TRBJ2-2; no reliable D call. V lost 10 bases, J lost 9 bases, and 9 bases lay in between. Germline V gives CDR1 MDHEN, CDR2 SYDVKM. The CDR3 consists of 10 residues. The CDR3 DNA sequence: TGTGCCACGGAGTCCCGGGAGCTGTTTTTT. Translated: CATESRELFF. The full variable domain, rest sourced from reference TRBV28 and TRBJ2-2, is DVKVTQSSRYLVKRTGEKVFLECVQDMDHENMFWYRQDPGLGLRLIYFSYDVKMKEKGDIPEGYSVSREKKERFSLILESASTNQTSMYLCATESRELFFGEGSRLTVL.

This clone was observed a few times. This sequence joins TRBV6-1 and TRBJ1-5; 9 bases map to TRBD1. Trimming at V came to 8 bases and at J to 0 bases, leaving 5 bases not matched to a gene. This CDR3 has 15 residues. The germline gives CDR1 MNHNS, CDR2 SASEGT. The CDR3 is CASFQDRGSNQPQHF. The CDR3 coding sequence is TGTGCCAGCTTCCAGGACAGGGGTAGCAATCAGCCCCAGCATTTT.

The V gene is TRBV28, the J gene TRBJ1-1; a weak D match, TRBD1 (5 bases). V was cut by 3 bases and J by 4 bases, with 15 bases left in between. There are 15 residues in the CDR3. Per the germline V gene, CDR1 is MDHEN and CDR2 is SYDVKM. The CDR3 region is CASSFPTRGSTEAFF. The DNA for the CDR3 is TGTGCCAGCAGTTTTCCGACAAGGGGAAGCACTGAAGCTTTCTTT.

This clone was picked up a small number of times. The chain couples TRBV7-9 to TRBJ1-5; no firm D call. The germline V gene encodes CDR1 SEHNR and CDR2 FQNEAQ (reference sequence). This CDR3 region has 17 residues. V was clipped by 1 base and J by 7 bases, with 20 bases between them. Here the CDR3 reads CASSLVRAVPRGQPQHF. CDR3 sequence (DNA): TGTGCCAGCAGCTTAGTTCGGGCAGTTCCACGGGGACAGCCCCAGCATTTT.

This chain connects TRBV6-5 to TRBJ1-4; TRBD1 might be the D (5 bases). V lost 3 bases to trimming and J lost 8 bases, with 10 bases between them. CDR1 is MNHEY, CDR2 SVGAGI, per germline. The CDR3 runs to 13 residues. CDR3 protein: CASSYGRGEKLFF. CDR3 DNA: TGTGCCAGCAGTTATGGGCGGGGGGAAAAACTGTTTTTT.

The chain joins TRBV7-2 to TRBJ1-5; D is unresolved. The germline CDR1 and CDR2 sequences are SGHTA and FQGNSA. The length of the CDR3 is 14 residues. Trimming shortened V by 0 bases and J by 0 bases, and 3 bases separated the two germline ends. Here the CDR3 reads CASSLAHSNQPQHF. CDR3 in DNA: TGTGCCAGCAGCTTAGCCCATAGCAATCAGCCCCAGCATTTT.

This clone came up a few times. This chain joins TRBV2 and TRBJ2-7; 10 nucleotides agree with TRBD2. The CDR3 totals 13 residues. The ends lost 5 bases at V and 6 bases at J; junction bases unmatched: 4. The germline V gene has CDR1 SNHLY and CDR2 FYNNEI. The DNA for the CDR3 is TGTGCCAGCAGTCAACTAGCGGGGCTCGAGCAGTACGTC. This encodes CASSQLAGLEQYV.

This chain connects TRBV27 to TRBJ2-5; D gene uncertain. The ends were cut back, 2 bases at V and 6 bases at J, with 4 bases in the middle. This CDR3 spans 11 amino acids. Looked up from germline, CDR1 is MNHEY and CDR2 is SMNVEV (reference sequence). The CDR3 DNA sequence: TGTGCCAGCAGTTTAGGCCAGACCCAGTACTTC. Its translation: CASSLGQTQYF.

V and J are TRBV6-5 and TRBJ1-6, with D possibly matching TRBD1 (6 bases). The CDR3 is made up of 12 amino acids. V lost 6 bases, J lost 11 bases, and 11 bases lay in between. CDR1 MNHEY and CDR2 SVGAGI come from the germline V gene. CDR3 coding DNA: TGTGCCAGCAGACAGGGCCCGGCACCCCTCCACTTT. Its translation: CASRQGPAPLHF.

The chain couples TRBV6-5 to TRBJ2-7, with D maybe TRBD1 (6 bases). The CDR3 has 13 amino acids. V lost 5 bases and J lost 1, with 9 bases in between. CDR1 MNHEY and CDR2 SVGAGI come from the germline V gene. The CDR3 region has the DNA TGTGCCAGCAGTCGCACAGGGTCCTACGAGCAGTACGTC. Encoded protein: CASSRTGSYEQYV.

The table lists this clone with a few counts. The rearrangement uses TRBV7-9 and TRBJ1-1, with D uncertain. Trimming took off 7 bases at V and 1 base at J, with 16 bases between the two ends. The V gene's germline CDR1 is SEHNR and CDR2 FQNEAQ (reference sequence). The CDR3 totals 15 residues. In DNA form, the CDR3 reads TGTGCCAGCATCCGATCAGGACCGACGAACACTGAAGCTTTCTTT. It is translated as CASIRSGPTNTEAFF.

The chain is built from TRBV7-8 and TRBJ2-1, with 8 bases aligning to TRBD1. Germline V gives CDR1 SGHVS, CDR2 FQNEAQ. CDR3 length: 14 residues. Trimming at V came to 5 bases and at J to 5 bases, leaving 5 bases not matched to a gene. The chain's CDR3 is CASSEQTGDNEQFF. CDR3 nucleotide sequence: TGTGCCAGCAGCGAACAGACAGGGGACAATGAGCAGTTCTTC.

This clone was seen once. J is TRBJ2-2 and V is TRBV2; possible D gene TRBD1, 5 bases. Germline-derived CDR1 and CDR2 are SNHLY and FYNNEI. V was pared by 3 bases and J by 7 bases, with 21 bases between. The CDR3 is 17 amino acids. The CDR3 sequence is CASSDPPPGLVGGELFF. CDR3 in DNA: TGTGCCAGCAGTGACCCCCCGCCAGGGTTGGTGGGCGGGGAGCTGTTTTTT.

The genes are TRBV6-5 and TRBJ2-7; maybe TRBD1 (6 bases). CDR1 MNHEY and CDR2 SVGAGI come from the germline V gene. Trimming took off 4 bases at V and 3 bases at J, with 19 bases between the two ends. CDR3 length equals 16 residues. CDR3 residues: CASSSVMDRNNYEQYV. CDR3 nucleotides: TGTGCCAGCAGTTCCGTTATGGACAGAAATAACTACGAGCAGTACGTC.

The chain combines TRBV6-4 with TRBJ2-3; 7 nucleotides match TRBD2. Germline trimming cut 2 bases from V and 5 bases from J; bases unmatched to any gene: 4. The CDR3 sequence is 14 residues long. Germline V gives CDR1 MRHNA, CDR2 SNTAGT. The CDR3: CASSDSGAGDTQYF. Here the CDR3 DNA reads TGTGCCAGCAGTGACAGCGGGGCTGGAGATACGCAGTATTTT.